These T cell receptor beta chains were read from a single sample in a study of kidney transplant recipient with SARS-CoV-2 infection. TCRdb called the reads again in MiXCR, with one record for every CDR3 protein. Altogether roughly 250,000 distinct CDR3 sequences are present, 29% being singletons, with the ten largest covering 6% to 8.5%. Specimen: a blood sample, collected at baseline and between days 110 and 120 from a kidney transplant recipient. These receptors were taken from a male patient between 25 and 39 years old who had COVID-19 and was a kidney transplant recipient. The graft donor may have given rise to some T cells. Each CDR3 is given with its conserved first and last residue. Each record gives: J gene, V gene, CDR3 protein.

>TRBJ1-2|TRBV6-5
CASSESTRYGYTF
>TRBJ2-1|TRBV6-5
CASSRLGREQFF
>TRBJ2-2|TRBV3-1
CAISVTSPISGLTGELFF
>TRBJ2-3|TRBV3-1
CASSPGGDRYTDTKYF
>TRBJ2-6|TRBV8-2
CGTLNRITQSRANVLTF
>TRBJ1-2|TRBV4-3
CASSTRAGRRKTYGYTF
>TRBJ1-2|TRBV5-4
CASSLGTGFQNYGYTF
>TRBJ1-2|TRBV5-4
CASPPVVPGKTYGYTF
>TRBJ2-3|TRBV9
CASSVGWQASTDTQYF
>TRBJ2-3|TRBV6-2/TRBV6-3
CASRSGTSRNWDTQYF